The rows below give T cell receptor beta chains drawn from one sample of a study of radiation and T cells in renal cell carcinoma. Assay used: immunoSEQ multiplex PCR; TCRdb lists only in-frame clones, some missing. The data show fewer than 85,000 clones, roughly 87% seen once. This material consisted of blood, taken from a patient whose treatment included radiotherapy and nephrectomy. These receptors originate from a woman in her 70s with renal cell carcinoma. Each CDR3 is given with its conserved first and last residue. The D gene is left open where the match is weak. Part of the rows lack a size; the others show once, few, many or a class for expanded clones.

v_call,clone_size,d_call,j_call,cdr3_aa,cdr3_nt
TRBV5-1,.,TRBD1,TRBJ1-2,CASSSNPTGTDDYTF,TGCGCCAGCAGCTCGAACCCGACAGGGACGGATGACTACACCTTC
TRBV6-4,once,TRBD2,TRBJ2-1,CASGIAGGMVNEQFF,TGTGCCAGTGGGATAGCGGGGGGGATGGTGAATGAGCAGTTCTTC
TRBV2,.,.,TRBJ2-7,CASSLSYEQYF,TGTGCCAGCTCCTTATCCTACGAGCAGTACTTC
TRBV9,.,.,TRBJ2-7,CASSVVPSSYEQYF,TGTGCCAGCAGCGTAGTTCCCTCGTCCTACGAGCAGTACTTC
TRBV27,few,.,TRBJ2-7,CASSLRGSEQYF,TGTGCCAGCAGTTTAAGGGGGTCCGAGCAGTACTTC
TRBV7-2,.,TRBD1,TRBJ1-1,CASSLIGTGNTEAFF,TGTGCCAGCAGCTTAATTGGGACAGGGAACACTGAAGCTTTCTTT
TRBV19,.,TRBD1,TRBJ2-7,CASSGQGGSYEQYF,TGTGCCAGTAGTGGACAGGGGGGAAGCTACGAGCAGTACTTC
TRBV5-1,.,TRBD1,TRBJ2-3,CASRIGTVSTDTQYF,TGCGCCAGCAGGATCGGGACAGTCAGCACAGATACGCAGTATTTT
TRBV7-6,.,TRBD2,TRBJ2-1,CASSSPSGGYNEQFF,TGTGCCAGCAGCTCCCCCAGCGGGGGTTACAATGAGCAGTTCTTC
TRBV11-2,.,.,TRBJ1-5,CASSVGQFSNQPQHF,TGTGCCAGCAGCGTGGGACAATTTAGCAATCAGCCCCAGCATTTT
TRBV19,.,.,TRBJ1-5,CASLQGYSNQPQHF,TGTGCCAGCCTCCAGGGTTATAGCAATCAGCCCCAGCATTTT
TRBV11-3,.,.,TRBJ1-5,CASSLVGQPQHF,TGTGCCAGCAGCTTAGTAGGGCAGCCCCAGCATTTT
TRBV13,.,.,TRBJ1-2,CASSPGPGGYGYTF,TGTGCCAGCAGCCCCGGCCCGGGCGGCTATGGCTACACCTTC
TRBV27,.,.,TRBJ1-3,CASGELSGNTIYF,TGTGCCAGCGGTGAACTCTCTGGAAACACCATATATTTT
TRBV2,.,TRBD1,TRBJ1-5,CASSPMGQFPNQPQHF,TGTGCCAGCAGTCCTATGGGACAGTTTCCCAATCAGCCCCAGCATTTT
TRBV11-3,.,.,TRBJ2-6,CASSLISGVGANVLTF,TGTGCCAGCAGCTTAATATCAGGGGTAGGGGCCAACGTCCTGACTTTC
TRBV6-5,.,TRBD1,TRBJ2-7,CASSSRQGALDEQYF,TGTGCCAGCAGTTCACGACAGGGGGCTTTGGACGAGCAGTACTTC
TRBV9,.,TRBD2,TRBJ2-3,CASSVDPGGPADTQYF,TGTGCCAGCAGCGTAGACCCGGGGGGGCCGGCAGATACGCAGTATTTT
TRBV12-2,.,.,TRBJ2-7,CASRGRDSTYEQYF,TGTGCAAGTCGTGGCCGGGACAGTACCTACGAGCAGTACTTC
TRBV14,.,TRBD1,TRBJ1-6,CASSQQDRVGSPLHF,TGTGCCAGCAGCCAACAAGACAGGGTTGGTTCACCCCTCCACTTT
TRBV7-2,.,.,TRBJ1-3,CASSLLLSSGNTIYF,TGTGCCAGCAGCTTACTACTCAGCTCTGGAAACACCATATATTTT
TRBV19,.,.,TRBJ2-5,CASSIQTWETQYF,TGTGCCAGTAGTATCCAAACGTGGGAGACCCAGTACTTC
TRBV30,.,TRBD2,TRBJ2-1,CAWKNGGKNEQFF,TGTGCCTGGAAAAACGGGGGGAAAAATGAGCAGTTCTTC
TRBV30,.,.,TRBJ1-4,CAWRGNSDNEKLFF,TGTGCCTGGAGGGGTAACAGTGATAATGAAAAACTGTTTTTT
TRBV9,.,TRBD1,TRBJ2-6,CASSSHSGTGGLGGANVLTF,TGTGCCAGCAGCTCCCATTCGGGGACAGGGGGCCTCGGTGGGGCCAACGTCCTGACTTTC
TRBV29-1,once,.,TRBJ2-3,CSVEERTDTQYF,TGCAGCGTTGAAGAACGCACAGATACGCAGTATTTT
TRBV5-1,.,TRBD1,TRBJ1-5,CASSLGQGTNQPQHF,TGCGCCAGCAGCTTGGGACAGGGGACCAATCAGCCCCAGCATTTT
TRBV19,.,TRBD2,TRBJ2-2,CASDSGGGAGELFF,TGTGCCAGTGATAGCGGGGGAGGGGCCGGGGAGCTGTTTTTT
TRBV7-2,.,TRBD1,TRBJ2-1,CASSGPGQGENEQFF,TGTGCCAGCAGCGGCCCGGGACAGGGGGAGAATGAGCAGTTCTTC
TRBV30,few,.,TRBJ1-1,CAWSLSTNTEAFF,TGTGCCTGGAGTCTGTCAACGAACACTGAAGCTTTCTTT
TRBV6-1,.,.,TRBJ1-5,CASTLGPLGNQPQHF,TGTGCCAGCACCCTTGGGCCACTCGGCAATCAGCCCCAGCATTTT
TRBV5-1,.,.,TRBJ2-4,CASSPTLAKNIQYF,TGCGCCAGCAGCCCGACTTTAGCCAAAAACATTCAGTACTTC
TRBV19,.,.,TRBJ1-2,CASTGLNYGYTF,TGTGCCAGTACAGGGTTGAACTATGGCTACACCTTC
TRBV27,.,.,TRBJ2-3,CASSFPSQGGDTQYF,TGTGCCAGCAGTTTTCCCTCTCAGGGGGGGGATACGCAGTATTTT
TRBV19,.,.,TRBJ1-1,CASTRGAGTEAFF,TGTGCCAGTACACGGGGGGCGGGCACTGAAGCTTTCTTT
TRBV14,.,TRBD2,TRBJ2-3,CASSPWGGKETDTQYF,TGTGCCAGCAGTCCTTGGGGAGGGAAGGAGACAGATACGCAGTATTTT
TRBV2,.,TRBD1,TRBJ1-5,CASSDRTGVNQPQHF,TGTGCCAGCAGTGATAGGACAGGCGTTAATCAGCCCCAGCATTTT
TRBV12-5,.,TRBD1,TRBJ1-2,CASGFEGQRFTF,TGTGCTAGTGGTTTTGAGGGACAGCGATTTACCTTC
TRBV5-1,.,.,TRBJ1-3,CASSLDGQKADTIYF,TGCGCCAGCAGCTTGGATGGACAAAAGGCGGACACCATATATTTT
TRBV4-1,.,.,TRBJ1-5,CASSQEDRNQPQHF,TGCGCCAGCAGCCAAGAGGATCGAAATCAGCCCCAGCATTTT
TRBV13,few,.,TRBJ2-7,CASSVRSDPGWYF,TGTGCCAGCAGCGTACGTTCGGACCCCGGGTGGTACTTC
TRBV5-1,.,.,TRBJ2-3,CASSLTTASSTDTQYF,TGCGCCAGCAGCTTGACTACGGCCTCCAGCACAGATACGCAGTATTTT
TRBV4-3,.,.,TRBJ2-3,CASSQAQGTDTQYF,TGCGCCAGCAGCCAAGCGCAGGGCACAGATACGCAGTATTTT
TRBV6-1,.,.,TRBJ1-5,CASSESLGVLGHF,TGTGCCAGCAGTGAGTCTCTGGGGGTTCTCGGGCATTTT
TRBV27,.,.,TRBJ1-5,CASSLGGAGTQPQHF,TGTGCCAGCAGTTTAGGAGGGGCAGGCACTCAGCCCCAGCATTTT
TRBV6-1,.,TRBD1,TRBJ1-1,CASSDRGQTEAFF,TGTGCCAGCAGTGACAGGGGACAGACTGAAGCTTTCTTT
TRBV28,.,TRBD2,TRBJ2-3,CASSPWTSGGITDTQYF,TGTGCCAGCAGTCCCTGGACTAGCGGGGGGATCACAGATACGCAGTATTTT
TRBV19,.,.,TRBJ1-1,CASSRGSPEAFF,TGTGCCAGTTCCCGGGGGTCCCCTGAAGCTTTCTTT
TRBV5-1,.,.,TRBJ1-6,CASSFKSNSPLHF,TGCGCCAGCAGCTTCAAGTCCAATTCACCCCTCCACTTT
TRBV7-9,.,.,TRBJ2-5,CASSSVGAWETQYF,TGTGCCAGCAGCTCGGTCGGGGCTTGGGAGACCCAGTACTTC
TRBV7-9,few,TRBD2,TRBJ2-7,CASSFGLAAGEQYF,TGTGCCAGCAGCTTTGGACTAGCGGCGGGGGAGCAGTACTTC
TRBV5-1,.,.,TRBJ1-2,CASSPNLGQANYGYTF,TGCGCCAGCAGCCCAAACCTGGGACAAGCTAACTATGGCTACACCTTC
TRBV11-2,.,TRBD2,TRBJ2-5,CASSQHASGGVTQYF,TGTGCCAGCAGCCAACACGCTAGCGGGGGGGTGACCCAGTACTTC
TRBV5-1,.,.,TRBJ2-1,CASWEGGSYNEQFF,TGCGCCAGCTGGGAAGGGGGGTCCTACAATGAGCAGTTCTTC
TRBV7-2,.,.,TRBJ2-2,CASSLARGTPTGELFF,TGTGCCAGCAGCTTAGCCCGCGGGACTCCCACCGGGGAGCTGTTTTTT
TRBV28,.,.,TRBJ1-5,CASSSDQPQHF,TGTGCCAGCAGTTCCGATCAGCCCCAGCATTTT
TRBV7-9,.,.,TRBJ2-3,CASSFGVLGQSYADTQYF,TGTGCCAGCAGCTTTGGGGTTCTTGGACAGAGTTATGCAGATACGCAGTATTTT
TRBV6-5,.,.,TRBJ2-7,CASSYTGNPSDEQYF,TGTGCCAGCAGTTACACAGGGAACCCTTCGGACGAGCAGTACTTC
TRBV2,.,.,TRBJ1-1,CASKKGENTEAFF,TGTGCCAGCAAGAAGGGCGAGAACACTGAAGCTTTCTTT
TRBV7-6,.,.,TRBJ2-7,CASSLDPLGEQYF,TGTGCCAGCAGCTTAGACCCACTCGGGGAGCAGTACTTC